This T cell receptor (beta chain) emerged from a study of T cell responses to AZD1222 COVID-19 vaccine (dated by TCRdb to the early 2020s). A note on the overall study: TCR sequencing was performed for 230 to 250 trial participants, of whom around 210 were given two doses of AZD1222 and some 26 were given two doses of MenACWY control vaccine. Enrollment into the trials was organized by age into subgroups of 18-55, 56-69 and 70-plus years, and those subgroups contained approximately 150, 30 and 60 TCR-sequenced participants, respectively.

V and J lose 0 bases and 3 bases, and a span of 9 bases separates them. In the germline V gene, CDR1 corresponds to MGHRA and CDR2 to YSYEKL. From its cysteine to its phenylalanine, the CDR3 spans 15 amino acids. Only the CDR3 part of the read is kept: 45 bases, read in frame from the first base. Points on this clone: Its antigen is currently not known. No base-level quality is on record; no much larger clone is a single base apart.

Results the study describes overall, beyond this receptor: Because no day 14 peak-response samples were available, the repertoires could be characterized only after the peak T cell response. Most participants were white British and females outnumbered males, and the authors suggested that clonal diversity may have been underestimated. The whole spike protein was spanned by vaccine-associated CD4 TCRs, and dominant responses were seen in regions 160-218 and 743-854. Nearly half of unique spike-specific TCRs reportedly recognized epitopes outside regions mutated in the B.1.351 and B.1.1.7 variants. Conclusions about previously exposed vaccinees are limited, since just a handful of AZD1222 recipients were seropositive for SARS-CoV-2 at baseline. The 56-69-year group was small, and its depth increase did not reach significance, likely because of low power. After two AZD1222 doses, spike-specific TCR breadth and depth were significantly higher than at day 0 and than in MenACWY recipients.

The CDR3 regions of human TCRbeta chains were subjected to immunosequencing. In the original analysis: TCRs in the repertoires were matched against a reference library of SARS-CoV-2-specific TCRs that had been generated with the MIRA antigen-specificity platform. Breadth meant the fraction of unique TCRs that were SARS-CoV-2-associated, whereas depth meant the fraction of total T cells that were SARS-CoV-2-associated. Using the MIRA data, every spike-specific TCR was mapped to the spike region that the TCR reacted to and assigned to either a CD4 or a CD8 class. Log10-transformed breadth and depth values were compared by one-way ANOVA with Sidak's multiple comparisons tests. TCRdb's version of the immuneACCESS table is confined to in-frame rearrangements and falls short of the full clone set. An unresolved V gene accounts for under half of the shortfall where checked; the remainder is of unknown origin. V, J and clone size reflect that table, while D and trimming were determined from the DNA. The sample data list 120,000 or so clones, and 85% to 95% of these were observed just once. The leading ten clones occupy 5% of the sample.

The time point label here, explained by the study, means: about 28 days (+/-7) after the second vaccine dose. Because spike-specific TCR depth and breadth did not differ between the two schedules, AZD1222 recipients who got a second dose at roughly 4 weeks were pooled with those who got a second dose at roughly 12 weeks. The vaccinee samples were drawn from two UK trials, COV001 and COV002, one of which was a single-blind randomized controlled phase 2/3 trial testing AZD1222 (ChAdOx1 nCoV-19) in healthy adults. Trial participant PBMC samples were collected at day 0 and day 28 after the second dose for TCRbeta chain sequencing.

The source of this sequence is an adult who received the AZD1222 COVID-19 vaccine. The sequence joins TRBV4-1 to TRBJ1-3, and possibly TRBD1, on 6 matching bases. The source was peripheral blood, collected 28 days after the second AZD1222 dose. The CDR3 protein sequence reads: CASSQDRGFGNTIYF. The nucleotide sequence reads TGCGCCAGCAGCCAAGACAGGGGTTTTGGAAACACCATATATTTT.